This T cell receptor (beta chain) was observed in a study of blood T cells in healthy people across ages. Through a sample-barcoded 5' primer and a J-beta primer mix, a second PCR was run for roughly 7 to 11 cycles. Carrying 12 random nucleotides, a template-switch adaptor labeled each individual cDNA molecule. TCRdb re-analysed the 5' RACE reads in MiXCR, keeping a single row per CDR3 protein. The sample consists of over a million distinct CDR3 sequences, 42% of them appearing once. V shed 4 bases and J shed 7 bases, with 17 bases lying between them. Germline values: CDR1 MNHEY, CDR2 SVGAGI. The CDR3 loop spans 15 amino acids. The study drew donors from healthy Caucasian individuals in Russia aged roughly 6 to 90.

Material: blood. This receptor was identified in a woman between 18 and 29 years old in good health. The genes are TRBV6-5 and TRBJ1-5; D not resolved. CDR3 region: CASSWGKGENQPQHF. The CDR3 nucleotides read TGTGCCAGCAGTTGGGGAAAGGGAGAAAACCAGCCCCAGCATTTT.